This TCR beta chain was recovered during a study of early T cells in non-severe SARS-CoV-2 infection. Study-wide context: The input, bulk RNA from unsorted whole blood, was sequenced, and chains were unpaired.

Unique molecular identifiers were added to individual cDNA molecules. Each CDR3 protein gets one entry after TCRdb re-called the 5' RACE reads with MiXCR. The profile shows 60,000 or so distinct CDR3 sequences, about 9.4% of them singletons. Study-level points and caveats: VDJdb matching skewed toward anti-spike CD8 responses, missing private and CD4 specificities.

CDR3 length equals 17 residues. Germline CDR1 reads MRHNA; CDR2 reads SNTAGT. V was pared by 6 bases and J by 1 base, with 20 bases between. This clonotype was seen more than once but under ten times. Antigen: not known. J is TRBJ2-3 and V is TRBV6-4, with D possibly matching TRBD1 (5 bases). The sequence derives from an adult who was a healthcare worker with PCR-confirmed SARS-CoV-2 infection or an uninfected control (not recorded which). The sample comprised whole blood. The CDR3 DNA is TGTGCCAGCAGAAGGACGTCTGTAGGGGTCGGCACAGATACGCAGTATTTT. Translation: CASRRTSVGVGTDTQYF.